This record covers a single T cell receptor (beta chain). Its antigen is undetermined. This sample is part of a study of monozygotic twins with inflammatory bowel disease. Study-level findings and limits: Discordant twins had repertoire similarity that did not differ from that of concordant twins, possibly from limited power. Using the inverse Simpson index, IBD patients had lower TCRbeta diversity than healthy co-twins. Data gave no support to a single strong signal or clonotype associated with IBD.

TCRdb re-called the 5' RACE reads; every CDR3 protein appears as one record, without DNA. The sample totals 150,000 or so distinct CDR3 sequences. Blood samples measuring roughly 2.3 ml were taken per donor. CDR3 length equals 15 residues. The germline CDR1 and CDR2 sequences are SEHNR and FQNEAQ (reference sequence). Input material: blood. The TCR originated in a human donor with ulcerative colitis or Crohn's disease, or a healthy co-twin of an affected twin (not recorded which). The V gene is TRBV7-9, the J gene TRBJ1-3. CDR3 amino acids: CASSLRTKPGNTIYF.